This T cell receptor beta chain was profiled in a study of T cell repertoires in cytomegalovirus infection (dated by TCRdb to about 2019). Describing the broader study: The peptide stimulations were aimed at well-studied HLA-B-restricted epitopes as well as recently identified HLA-C-restricted CMV epitopes, whose presentation resists viral immunomodulation. Donor HLA type was relevant to the analysis, as public TCR beta signatures indicated carriage of CMV infection together with the matching HLA type. General findings and caveats noted by the study authors: In both this cohort and an independent roughly 350-donor cohort, the cumulative frequency of public TCR beta family members distinguished carriers of CMV infection plus the relevant HLA type. In the ex vivo response, HLA-C-restricted CMV-specific TCR beta clonotypes were dominant, and in two of eight donors the single most frequent clonotype came from this HLA-C-restricted group.

CDR1 and CDR2 are drawn from the germline V gene (reference sequence): DFQATT, SNEGSKA. Including the terminal cysteine and phenylalanine, the CDR3 comprises 15 residues. The DNA shown is the 45-base CDR3, in frame from base 1. V has 3 bases trimmed and J has 3 bases trimmed; junction bases matching no gene number 10. Comments on this clonotype: It has no known antigen specificity. No much larger clonotype is one base removed from it; base qualities were not supplied.

This sample was sequenced with an Illumina HiSeq 1500. The public reads were quality trimmed at Q25 with fastp and then assembled into clones with MiXCR by TCRdb, keeping productive beta chains. Each record represents a unique CDR3 protein, reported with the most common genes and DNA among its rows. The sample yields approximately 110,000 distinct CDR3 sequences; under 45% were counted once. Approximately 74% of the sample lies in the top ten. In light of the paper, this sample's treatment or condition label describes: in vitro stimulation with specific CMV peptide epitopes to enrich CMV-specific T cells.

The sequence links TRBV20-1 to TRBJ1-1, and 7 junctional nucleotides match TRBD1. Source: CD8+ T cells from cultured PBMCs, taken from culture after CMV antigen stimulation. This clonotype was obtained from a human donor in good health (CMV status not recorded). Some clones in this sample may be carry-over from other donors' samples. For the CDR3, the sequence is CSASPTGAYDTEAFF. The bases read TGCAGTGCTAGCCCCACAGGGGCTTATGACACTGAAGCTTTCTTT.